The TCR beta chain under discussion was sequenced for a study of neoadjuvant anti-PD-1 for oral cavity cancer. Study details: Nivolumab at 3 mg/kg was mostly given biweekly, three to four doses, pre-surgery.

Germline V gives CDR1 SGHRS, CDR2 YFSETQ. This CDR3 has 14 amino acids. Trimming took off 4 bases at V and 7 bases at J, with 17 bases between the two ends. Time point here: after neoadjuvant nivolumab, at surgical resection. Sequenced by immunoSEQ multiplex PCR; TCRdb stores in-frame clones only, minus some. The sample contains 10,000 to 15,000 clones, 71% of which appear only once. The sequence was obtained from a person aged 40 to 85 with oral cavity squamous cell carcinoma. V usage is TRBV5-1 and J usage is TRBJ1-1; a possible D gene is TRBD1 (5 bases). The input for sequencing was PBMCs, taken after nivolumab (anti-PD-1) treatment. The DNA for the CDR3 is TGCGCCAGCAGCCCAGTGGAGGGACGACTTGAAGCTTTCTTT. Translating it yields CASSPVEGRLEAFF. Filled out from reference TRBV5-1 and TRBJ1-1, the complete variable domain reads KAGVTQTPRYLIKTRGQQVTLSCSPISGHRSVSWYQQTPGQGLQFLFEYFSETQRNKGNFPGRFSGRQFSNSRSEMNVSTLELGDSALYLCASSPVEGRLEAFFGQGTRLTVV.